This T cell receptor (beta chain) was recovered during a study of blood T cell repertoires in COVID-19. Study processing details: The assay estimated nucleated cells by amplifying reference gene primers. Profiled with immunoSEQ multiplex PCR; TCRdb holds only in-frame clones, not every one. That table supplies the V and J calls and clone size; D and trimming were determined from the DNA. The data show roughly 200,000 clones, with 84% seen just once and 15% to 20% held by the top ten. CDR1 is SGDLS, CDR2 YYNGEE, per germline. Trimming removed 1 base from V and 4 bases from J, with 11 bases in between. This CDR3 is 14 amino acids long.

The material sequenced was peripheral blood. The V call is TRBV9, the J call TRBJ1-2; TRBD1 might be the D (5 bases). This clonotype was sampled from an elderly woman with active or convalescent COVID-19. As DNA, the CDR3 is TGTGCCAGCAGCGTACGCGACAGTTCCTATGGCTACACCTTC. Translated: CASSVRDSSYGYTF.